The 8 T cell receptor beta chains given below trace back to one sample, sequenced in a study of blood T cell repertoires in COVID-19. Profiled with immunoSEQ multiplex PCR; TCRdb holds only in-frame clones, not every one. The table shows over 150,000 clones, with roughly 80% occurring only once. Specimen: peripheral blood. The receptors originated from a man younger than 35 with active or convalescent COVID-19.

This chain connects TRBV7-3 to TRBJ2-1, with 9 bases lining up with TRBD2. V trimming: 6 bases; J trimming: 4 bases; junction bases outside the gene matches: 10. Germline lookup yields CDR1 SGHTA and CDR2 FQGTGA. The CDR3 is made up of 16 amino acids. Here the CDR3 DNA reads TGTGCCAGCAGTTCAGCCGGGACTAGCCTGTACAATGAGCAGTTCTTC. It is translated as CASSSAGTSLYNEQFF.

This clone appeared a single time. This chain uses TRBV15 with TRBJ1-5, with 7 bases fitting TRBD1. Germline CDR1 and CDR2: LNHNV and YYDKDF (reference sequence). Losses at the gene ends were 3 bases for V and 7 bases for J; bases not matched to a gene: 6. CDR3 length: 14 amino acids. CDR3 loop: CATSRGDRDQPQHF. CDR3 in DNA: TGTGCCACCAGCAGGGGCGACAGGGACCAGCCCCAGCATTTT.

J is TRBJ2-3 and V is TRBV10-1, with 7 bases lining up with TRBD1. CDR3 size: 15 residues. Germline CDR1 WNHNN, CDR2 SYGVQD (reference sequence). J lost 0 bases, V lost 6 bases, and 6 bases had no gene match. In DNA, the CDR3 is TGCGCCAGCAGCACGGACAGGCCCAGCACAGATACGCAGTATTTT. Translating gives CASSTDRPSTDTQYF.

For the CDR3, the DNA is TGTGCCAGCAGCTTAGGTCCCGGGGGGGCCAACGTCCTGACTTTC. This sequence encodes CASSLGPGGANVLTF. The V and J genes are TRBV11-3 and TRBJ2-6; D is ambiguous. The CDR3 consists of 15 residues. The V end lost 1 base, the J end lost 4 bases, and 8 bases lay between the germline ends. CDR1 SGHNT and CDR2 YENEEA come from the germline V gene.

The genes are TRBV15 and TRBJ1-5; D is unresolved. CDR3 length: 14 residues. The V end was cut by 0 bases, the J end by 2 bases, with 5 bases between. Germline assignment: CDR1 LNHNV and CDR2 YYDKDF (reference sequence). In nucleotides, the CDR3 is TGTGCCACCAGCAGAGATCGGGGCAATCAGCCCCAGCATTTT. Translated, it gives CATSRDRGNQPQHF.

The chain recombines TRBV7-2 with TRBJ2-5; 7 nucleotides line up with TRBD2. The length of the CDR3 is 15 residues. In germline, CDR1 is SGHTA, CDR2 FQGNSA. Unmatched junction bases numbered 10, after V lost 5 bases and J lost 4 bases. The CDR3 DNA sequence: TGTGCCAGCAGCCTCTTCATGGGGGAGGGAGAGACCCAGTACTTC. Translating gives CASSLFMGEGETQYF.

This chain connects TRBV19 to TRBJ1-5, with 8 positions matching TRBD1. The V gene's germline CDR1 is LNHDA and CDR2 SQIVND (reference sequence). Losses at the gene ends were 4 bases for V and 6 bases for J; bases not matched to a gene: 11. This CDR3 contains 16 residues. Here the CDR3 reads CASSSRGQAGGQPQHF. The CDR3 nucleotides are TGTGCCAGTAGTAGTAGGGGACAGGCAGGGGGTCAGCCCCAGCATTTT. The whole variable domain, filled in from reference TRBV19 and TRBJ1-5, reads DGGITQSPKYLFRKEGQNVTLSCEQNLNHDAMYWYRQDPGQGLRLIYYSQIVNDFQKGDIAEGYSVSREKKESFPLTVTSAQKNPTAFYLCASSSRGQAGGQPQHFGDGTRLSIL.

V gene TRBV3-1 (or the pseudogene TRBV3-2) combines with J gene TRBJ2-7; tentatively, D is TRBD2 (7 bases). The germline V and J ends were trimmed by 1 base and 4 bases, with 11 bases remaining between them. The CDR3 extends over 14 amino acids. Germline V gene sequence: CDR1 LGHDT, CDR2 YNNKEL (reference sequence). CDR3 sequence: CASSQGRGPYEQYF. Here the CDR3 DNA reads TGTGCCAGCAGCCAAGGGCGGGGGCCGTACGAGCAGTACTTC.